One sample yielded the 20 T cell receptor beta chains listed below, sequenced in a study of CD8 T cells in ankylosing spondylitis. MiXCR was run by TCRdb on the 5' RACE reads, yielding one entry per CDR3 protein. This sample has about 250,000 distinct CDR3 sequences, with more than 25% found just once. Sequencing was done on a sample of blood, either unsorted or a sorted T cell fraction (not recorded which). The source of these receptors is a male donor with ankylosing spondylitis or in good health (not recorded which).

V is TRBV25-1 and J is TRBJ1-2, with no clear D. Trimming took off 3 bases at V and 5 bases at J, with 7 bases between the two ends. The CDR3 spans 12 residues. CDR1 and CDR2 (germline): MGHDK, SYGVNS. This CDR3 is CASSESEYGYTF. The CDR3 bases are TGTGCCAGCAGTGAGTCGGAATATGGCTACACCTTC.

In its sample, this clonotype was seen a few times. This chain joins TRBV12-3 or TRBV12-4 and TRBJ1-4, with D unresolved. Trimming left V 6 bases short and J 8 bases short, with 16 bases between. This CDR3 has 14 residues. The CDR3 region is CASSRSAGSEKLFF. The CDR3 coding sequence is TGTGCCAGCAGCCGCAGCGCCGGGTCCGAAAAACTGTTTTTT.

In this sample, this clonotype turned up a few times. The V and J genes are TRBV11-2 and TRBJ2-4, with unresolved D. This CDR3 contains 13 residues. The ends were cut back, 6 bases at V and 0 bases at J, with 6 bases in the middle. The germline gives CDR1 SGHAT, CDR2 FQNNGV. CDR3 in DNA: TGTGCCAGCAGTCCATCAGCCAAAAACATTCAGTACTTC. Translation gives CASSPSAKNIQYF.

The chain is built from TRBV9 and TRBJ1-5; D gene unclear. The CDR3 has 15 amino acids. Germline V gene data show CDR1 as SGDLS and CDR2 as YYNGEE. Between the trimmed V and J ends, which lost 2 bases and 7 bases, there was a span of 16 bases. CDR3 in DNA: TGTGCCAGCAGCGTCGGTTTTGGGGATGGACAGCCCCAGCATTTT. Protein product: CASSVGFGDGQPQHF. Together with reference TRBV9 and TRBJ1-5, the CDR3 gives the full variable domain: DSGVTQTPKHLITATGQRVTLRCSPRSGDLSVYWYQQSLDQGLQFLIQYYNGEERAKGNILERFSAQQFPDLHSELNLSSLELGDSALYFCASSVGFGDGQPQHFGDGTRLSIL.

In its sample, this clonotype was seen a few times. The CDR3: CASSYAGSNQPQHF. Here the CDR3 DNA reads TGTGCCAGCAGTTACGCGGGCAGCAATCAGCCCCAGCATTTT. The rearrangement uses TRBV6-5 and TRBJ1-5, with D uncertain. Germline V gene lookup returns CDR1 MNHEY and CDR2 SVGAGI. The length of the CDR3 is 14 residues. The germline V and J ends were trimmed by 2 bases and 1 base, with 6 bases remaining between them.

The J gene is TRBJ2-4, the V gene TRBV12-3 or TRBV12-4; D gene uncertain. V was shortened by 7 bases and J by 0 bases, with 10 bases between the two germline ends. The CDR3 totals 14 residues. The CDR3 loop reads CASTENQAKNIQYF. The CDR3 DNA follows: TGTGCCAGCACCGAGAACCAAGCCAAAAACATTCAGTACTTC.

The chain links TRBV12-3 or TRBV12-4 to TRBJ2-2; D may match TRBD1 or TRBD2 (5 bases each). The V and J ends lost 6 bases and 3 bases respectively, with 20 bases between them. CDR3 length: 17 amino acids. The CDR3 sequence is CASSLPGARGHTGELFF. CDR3 nucleotide sequence: TGTGCCAGCAGCTTACCCGGGGCCCGAGGTCACACCGGGGAGCTGTTTTTT.

This clonotype was seen more than once but under ten times. The chain is built from TRBV7-9 and TRBJ2-3, with D maybe TRBD1 (7 bases). Trimming left V 0 bases short and J 3 bases short, with 13 bases between. The V gene's germline CDR1 is SEHNR and CDR2 FQNEAQ (reference sequence). This CDR3 comprises 16 residues. The CDR3 is CASSLAQGGFTDTQYF. DNA of the CDR3: TGTGCCAGCAGCTTAGCGCAGGGGGGTTTTACAGATACGCAGTATTTT. Using reference TRBV7-9 and TRBJ2-3 for the parts outside the CDR3, the full variable domain is DTGVSQNPRHKITKRGQNVTFRCDPISEHNRLYWYRQTLGQGPEFLTYFQNEAQLEKSRLLSDRFSAERPKGSFSTLEIQRTEQGDSAMYLCASSLAQGGFTDTQYFGPGTRLTVL.

V gene TRBV20-1 combines with J gene TRBJ2-7; 13 bases agree with TRBD2. Germline trimming cut 5 bases from V and 6 bases from J; bases unmatched to any gene: 10. Germline V gene lookup returns CDR1 DFQATT and CDR2 SNEGSKA (reference sequence). The CDR3 has 15 residues. CDR3 residues: CSAPPGTSGAREQYF. CDR3 bases: TGCAGTGCTCCCCCCGGGACTAGCGGGGCACGCGAGCAGTACTTC.

The chain joins TRBV20-1 to TRBJ1-2; weak D call: TRBD1 (6 bases). The V gene's germline CDR1 is DFQATT and CDR2 SNEGSKA (reference sequence). The CDR3 spans 13 residues. Trimming cost V 3 bases and J 1 base, with 9 bases left between them. The CDR3 region is CSASNRDNYGYTF. CDR3 sequence (DNA): TGCAGTGCTAGTAACAGGGATAACTATGGCTACACCTTC.

This clonotype was detected a few times. The chain has TRBV25-1 and TRBJ2-1; 7 bases line up with TRBD1. The CDR3 consists of 16 residues. The germline gives CDR1 MGHDK, CDR2 SYGVNS. J lost 3 bases, V lost 4 bases, and 9 bases had no gene match. CDR3 bases: TGTGCCAGCAGTGTACCGGACAGGCTCCTCTACAATGAGCAGTTCTTC. Translation gives CASSVPDRLLYNEQFF. Variable domain in full (rest from reference TRBV25-1 and TRBJ2-1): EADIYQTPRYLVIGTGKKITLECSQTMGHDKMYWYQQDPGMELHLIHYSYGVNSTEKGDLSSESTVSRIRTEHFPLTLESARPSHTSQYLCASSVPDRLLYNEQFFGPGTRLTVL.

This clonotype was observed a few times. This sequence joins TRBV5-5 and TRBJ2-7; D is unclear. V was pared by 0 bases and J by 0 bases, with 10 bases between. The CDR3 length is 15 residues. Germline CDR1 SGHKS, CDR2 YYEKEE (reference sequence). The CDR3 sequence is CASSLGLYSSYEQYF. The CDR3, as DNA: TGTGCCAGCAGCTTGGGGCTTTACAGCTCCTACGAGCAGTACTTC.

The J gene is TRBJ2-3, the V gene TRBV5-1; no clear D gene. Germline V gene sequence: CDR1 SGHRS, CDR2 YFSETQ. The CDR3 consists of 16 residues. V lost 6 bases and J lost 4, with 21 bases in between. This CDR3 is CASIRIGPRRADTQYF. DNA of the CDR3: TGCGCCAGCATCCGGATCGGTCCAAGAAGGGCAGATACGCAGTATTTT.

The CDR3 region is CASITGGDGYTF. The CDR3 DNA reads TGTGCCAGCATCACAGGAGGCGATGGCTACACCTTC. V and J are TRBV6-1 and TRBJ1-2; D possibly corresponds to TRBD1 (5 bases). The CDR3 totals 12 residues. V gave up 7 bases and J gave up 6 bases, with 12 bases separating them. The germline CDR1 and CDR2 sequences are MNHNS and SASEGT.

V and J are TRBV10-3 and TRBJ2-1; TRBD2 agrees at 7 bases. V was clipped by 4 bases and J by 6 bases; unmatched bases: 9. This CDR3 contains 15 residues. Germline V gene data show CDR1 as ENHRY and CDR2 as SYGVKD. The CDR3 loop reads CAISGRDYSSNEQFF. In nucleotides, the CDR3 is TGTGCCATCAGTGGCCGGGACTATTCAAGCAATGAGCAGTTCTTC.

This clonotype was detected once. The rearrangement uses TRBV10-2 and TRBJ2-2, with D hard to call. Germline CDR1 is WSHSY and CDR2 is SAAADI. Trimming removed 2 bases at V and 6 bases at J, with 4 bases between. This CDR3 has 12 residues. The CDR3 here is CASSEVAGELFF. The CDR3 coding sequence is TGCGCCAGCAGTGAGGTTGCCGGGGAGCTGTTTTTT.

The J gene is TRBJ2-5, the V gene TRBV25-1; D possibly corresponds to TRBD2 (5 bases). Trimming removed 4 bases at V and 4 bases at J, with 13 bases between. The germline V gene encodes CDR1 MGHDK and CDR2 SYGVNS. The CDR3 consists of 14 residues. DNA of the CDR3: TGTGCCAGCAGTGGGCCACAGAGCGGAGAGACCCAGTACTTC. The encoded protein is CASSGPQSGETQYF. Drawing the rest from reference TRBV25-1 and TRBJ2-5, the complete variable domain is EADIYQTPRYLVIGTGKKITLECSQTMGHDKMYWYQQDPGMELHLIHYSYGVNSTEKGDLSSESTVSRIRTEHFPLTLESARPSHTSQYLCASSGPQSGETQYFGPGTRLLVL.

V is TRBV12-3 or TRBV12-4 and J is TRBJ2-7; the D call may be TRBD1 or TRBD2 (6 bases each). Trimming took 2 bases from V and 4 from J, leaving 12 bases between them. The CDR3 covers 14 residues. The CDR3: CASSLWGAGYEQYF. In nucleotides, the CDR3 is TGTGCCAGCAGTTTATGGGGGGCCGGTTACGAGCAGTACTTC.

This chain connects TRBV12-3 or TRBV12-4 to TRBJ2-1, with TRBD1 matching over 9 bases. The CDR3 length is 15 residues. J lost 8 bases, V lost 4 bases, and 9 bases had no gene match. CDR3 sequence reads: CASSSGTGNLDEQFF. CDR3 bases: TGTGCCAGCAGTTCCGGGACAGGGAATTTAGATGAGCAGTTCTTC.

The CDR3 sequence: CASSSSRGSYEQYF. In DNA form, the CDR3 reads TGTGCCAGCAGCTCGAGCCGGGGCTCCTACGAGCAGTACTTC. The chain employs TRBV3-1 and TRBJ2-7; D possibly corresponds to TRBD2 (5 bases). Per germline, CDR1 LGHDT and CDR2 YNNKEL (reference sequence). CDR3 length: 14 residues. Trimming shortened V by 5 bases and J by 0 bases, and 11 bases separated the two germline ends.